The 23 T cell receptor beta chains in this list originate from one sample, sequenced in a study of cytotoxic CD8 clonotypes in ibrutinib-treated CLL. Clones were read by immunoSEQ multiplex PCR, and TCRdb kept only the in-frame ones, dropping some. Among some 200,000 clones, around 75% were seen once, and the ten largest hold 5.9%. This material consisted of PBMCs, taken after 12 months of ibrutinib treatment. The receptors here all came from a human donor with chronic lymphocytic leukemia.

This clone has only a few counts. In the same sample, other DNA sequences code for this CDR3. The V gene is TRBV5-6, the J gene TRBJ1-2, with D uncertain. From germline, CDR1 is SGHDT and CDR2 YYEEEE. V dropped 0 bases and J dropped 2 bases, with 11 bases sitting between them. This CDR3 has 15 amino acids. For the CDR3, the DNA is TGTGCCAGCAGCTTGGGTGGCAGGTGGAACTATGGCTACACCTTC. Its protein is CASSLGGRWNYGYTF.

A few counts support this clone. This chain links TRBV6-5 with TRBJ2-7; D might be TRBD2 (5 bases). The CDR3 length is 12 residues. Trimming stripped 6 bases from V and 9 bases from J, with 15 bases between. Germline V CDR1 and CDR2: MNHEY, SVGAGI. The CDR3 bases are TGTGCCAGCAGCCCGGGATTTCTAGTGCAGTACTTC. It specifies CASSPGFLVQYF.

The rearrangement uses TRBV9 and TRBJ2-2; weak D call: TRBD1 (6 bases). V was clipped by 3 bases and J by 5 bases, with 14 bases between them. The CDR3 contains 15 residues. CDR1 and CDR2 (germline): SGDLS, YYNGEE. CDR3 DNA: TGTGCCAGCAGCGGGGGGCTTCCGGGAACCGGGGAGCTGTTTTTT. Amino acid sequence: CASSGGLPGTGELFF.

The CDR3, as DNA: TGTGCCAGCAGCCGCGTTCGGGCAAGCACAGATACGCAGTATTTT. This encodes CASSRVRASTDTQYF. The chain combines TRBV9 with TRBJ2-3; no definite D call. V lost 4 bases and J lost 0, with 12 bases in between. CDR3 length equals 15 residues. Looked up from germline, CDR1 is SGDLS and CDR2 is YYNGEE.

DNA of the CDR3: TGTGCCAGCAGTTATACCGACAGGGGATTAGGCTACACCTTC. Residues: CASSYTDRGLGYTF. This chain connects TRBV6-6 to TRBJ1-2; 8 bases fit TRBD1. This CDR3 has 14 amino acids. The V segment lost 3 bases and the J segment 8 bases; nucleotides outside the gene matches: 8. CDR1 and CDR2 (germline): MNHNY, SVGAGI (reference sequence).

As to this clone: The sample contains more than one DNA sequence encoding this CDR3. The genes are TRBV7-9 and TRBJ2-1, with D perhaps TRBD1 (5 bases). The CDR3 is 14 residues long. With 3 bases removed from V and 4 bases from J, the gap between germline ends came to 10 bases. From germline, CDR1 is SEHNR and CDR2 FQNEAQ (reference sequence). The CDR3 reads CASSLGRDYNEQFF. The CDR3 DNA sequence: TGTGCCAGCAGCTTGGGGCGAGATTACAATGAGCAGTTCTTC.

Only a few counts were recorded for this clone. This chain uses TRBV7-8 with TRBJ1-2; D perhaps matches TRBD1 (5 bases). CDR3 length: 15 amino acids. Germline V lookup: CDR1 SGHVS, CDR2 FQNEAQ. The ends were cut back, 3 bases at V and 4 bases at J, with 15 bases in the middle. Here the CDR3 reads CASSLGRTTVYGYTF. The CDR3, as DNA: TGTGCCAGCAGCTTGGGACGGACAACCGTCTATGGCTACACCTTC.

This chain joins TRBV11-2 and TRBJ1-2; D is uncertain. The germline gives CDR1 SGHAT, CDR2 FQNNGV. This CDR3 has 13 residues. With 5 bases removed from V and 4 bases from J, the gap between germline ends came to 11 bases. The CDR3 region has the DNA TGTGCCAGCAGCCCAGGTGCCGCCTATGGCTACACCTTC. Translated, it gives CASSPGAAYGYTF.

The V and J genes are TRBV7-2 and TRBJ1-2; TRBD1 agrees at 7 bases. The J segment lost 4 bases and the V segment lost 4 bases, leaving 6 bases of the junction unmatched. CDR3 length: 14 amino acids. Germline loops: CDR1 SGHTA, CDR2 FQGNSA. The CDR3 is CASSSNRGSYGYTF. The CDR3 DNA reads TGTGCCAGCAGCTCTAACAGGGGAAGCTATGGCTACACCTTC.

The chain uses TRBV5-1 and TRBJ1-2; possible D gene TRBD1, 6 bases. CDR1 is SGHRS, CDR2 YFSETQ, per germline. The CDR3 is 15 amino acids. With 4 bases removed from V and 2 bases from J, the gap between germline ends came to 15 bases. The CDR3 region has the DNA TGCGCCAGCAGCGGAAAGACAGGAGTCAACTATGGCTACACCTTC. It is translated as CASSGKTGVNYGYTF.

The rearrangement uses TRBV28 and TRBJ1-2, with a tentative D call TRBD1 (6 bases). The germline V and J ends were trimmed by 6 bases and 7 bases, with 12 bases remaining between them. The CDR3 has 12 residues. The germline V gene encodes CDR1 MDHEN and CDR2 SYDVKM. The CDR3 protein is CASRMNRAGYTF. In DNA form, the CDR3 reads TGTGCCAGCAGAATGAACAGGGCTGGCTACACCTTC.

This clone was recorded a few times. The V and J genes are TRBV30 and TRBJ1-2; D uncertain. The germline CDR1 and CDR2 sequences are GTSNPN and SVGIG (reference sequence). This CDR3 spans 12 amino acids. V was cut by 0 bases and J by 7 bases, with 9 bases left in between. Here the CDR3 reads CAWSVGSVGYTF. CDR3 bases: TGTGCCTGGAGTGTTGGGTCTGTTGGCTACACCTTC.

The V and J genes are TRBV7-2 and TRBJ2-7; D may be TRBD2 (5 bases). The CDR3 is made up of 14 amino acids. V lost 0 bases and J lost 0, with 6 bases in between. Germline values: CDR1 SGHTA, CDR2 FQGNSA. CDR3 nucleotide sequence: TGTGCCAGCAGCTTAGCAGGACTCTCCTACGAGCAGTACTTC. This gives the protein CASSLAGLSYEQYF.

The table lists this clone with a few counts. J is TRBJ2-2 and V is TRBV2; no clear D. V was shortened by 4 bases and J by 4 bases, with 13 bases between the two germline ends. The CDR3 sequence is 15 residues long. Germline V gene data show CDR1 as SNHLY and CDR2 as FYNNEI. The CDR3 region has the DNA TGTGCCAGCAGTGCTCGGGTCCCTGGCACCGGGGAGCTGTTTTTT. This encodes CASSARVPGTGELFF.

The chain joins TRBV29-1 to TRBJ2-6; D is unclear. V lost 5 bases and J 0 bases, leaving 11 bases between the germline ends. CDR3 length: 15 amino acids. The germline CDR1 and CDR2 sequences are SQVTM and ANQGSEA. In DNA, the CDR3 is TGCAGCGTTTGGGTACTAAGCTCTGGGGCCAACGTCCTGACTTTC. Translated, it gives CSVWVLSSGANVLTF.

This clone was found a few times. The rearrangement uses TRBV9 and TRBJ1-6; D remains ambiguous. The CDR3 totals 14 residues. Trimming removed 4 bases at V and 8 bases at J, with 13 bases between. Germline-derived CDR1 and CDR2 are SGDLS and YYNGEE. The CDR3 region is CASSTEPWDSPLHF. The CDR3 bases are TGTGCCAGCAGCACTGAGCCGTGGGATTCACCCCTCCACTTT.

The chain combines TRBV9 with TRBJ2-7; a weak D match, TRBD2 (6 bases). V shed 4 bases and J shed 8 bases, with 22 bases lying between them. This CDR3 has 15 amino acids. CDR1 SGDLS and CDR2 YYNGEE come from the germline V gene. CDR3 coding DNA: TGTGCCAGCAGCCCCGACGGGGGAAGGGCGGTAAAGCAGTACTTC. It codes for CASSPDGGRAVKQYF.

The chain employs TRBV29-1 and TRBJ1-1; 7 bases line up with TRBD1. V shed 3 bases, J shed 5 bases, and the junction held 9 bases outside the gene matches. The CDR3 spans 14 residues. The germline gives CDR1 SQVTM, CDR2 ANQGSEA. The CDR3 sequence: CSVDKTGARTEAFF. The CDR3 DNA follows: TGCAGCGTTGATAAAACAGGGGCGAGGACTGAAGCTTTCTTT.

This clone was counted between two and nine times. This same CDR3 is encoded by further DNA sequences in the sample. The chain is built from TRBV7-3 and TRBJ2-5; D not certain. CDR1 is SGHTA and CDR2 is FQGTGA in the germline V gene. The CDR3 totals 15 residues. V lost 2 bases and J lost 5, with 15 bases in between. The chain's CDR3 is CASSLGGLAAETQYF. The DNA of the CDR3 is TGTGCCAGCAGCTTAGGCGGCCTGGCGGCGGAGACCCAGTACTTC.

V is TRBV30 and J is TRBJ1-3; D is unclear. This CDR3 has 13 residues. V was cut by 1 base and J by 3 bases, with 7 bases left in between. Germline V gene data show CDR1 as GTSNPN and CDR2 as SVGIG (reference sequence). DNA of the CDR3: TGTGCCTGGAGTGCAAACAGTGGAAACACCATATATTTT. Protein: CAWSANSGNTIYF.

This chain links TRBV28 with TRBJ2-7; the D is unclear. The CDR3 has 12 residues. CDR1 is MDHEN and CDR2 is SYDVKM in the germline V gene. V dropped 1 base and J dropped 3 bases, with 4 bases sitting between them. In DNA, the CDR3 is TGTGCCAGCAGTTTATATTACTACGAGCAGTACTTC. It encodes CASSLYYYEQYF.

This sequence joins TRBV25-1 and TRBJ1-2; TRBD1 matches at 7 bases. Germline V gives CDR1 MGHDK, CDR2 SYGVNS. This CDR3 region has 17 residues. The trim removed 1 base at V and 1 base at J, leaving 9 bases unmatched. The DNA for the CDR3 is TGTGCCAGCAGTGAATTCGGAGGGGACAGAGGTAACTATGGCTACACCTTC. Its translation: CASSEFGGDRGNYGYTF.

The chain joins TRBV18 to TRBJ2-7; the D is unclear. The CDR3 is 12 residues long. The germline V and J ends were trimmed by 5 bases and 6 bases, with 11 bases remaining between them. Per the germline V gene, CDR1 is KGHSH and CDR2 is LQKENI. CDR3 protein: CASSVQDLEQYF. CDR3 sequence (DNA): TGTGCCAGCTCAGTCCAAGACCTCGAGCAGTACTTC.